Below, 18 T cell receptor beta chains from the same sample are listed, as sequenced in a study. TCRdb called the 5' RACE reads again in MiXCR, with one record for every CDR3 protein. The table records about 42,000 distinct CDR3 sequences, approximately 22% of them present only once. Cells sorted as Tregs were CD4+, CD25+ and CD127-/low. What was sequenced was Tregs sorted from blood. The receptors come from a female donor with breast cancer.

This clonotype was seen repeatedly, ten times or more. The chain uses TRBV7-9 and TRBJ2-7; the D gene is possibly TRBD1 (5 bases). V was pared by 5 bases and J by 0 bases, with 17 bases between. From germline, CDR1 is SEHNR and CDR2 FQNEAQ (reference sequence). The CDR3 has 16 amino acids. The CDR3 region is CASSQGGRVISYEQYF. As DNA, the CDR3 is TGTGCCAGCAGCCAGGGCGGCAGGGTTATCTCCTACGAGCAGTACTTC.

This clonotype was recorded a few times. The chain uses TRBV5-1 and TRBJ2-7; weak D call: TRBD2 (5 bases). This CDR3 is 13 amino acids long. Germline assignment: CDR1 SGHRS and CDR2 YFSETQ. V lost 0 bases and J 6 bases, leaving 10 bases between the germline ends. In nucleotides, the CDR3 is TGCGCCAGCAGCTTGGATGCTAGCACCGAGCAGTACTTC. It yields the protein CASSLDASTEQYF.

This clonotype was seen only a few times. The rearrangement uses TRBV6-1 and TRBJ1-1; no definite D call. The CDR3 length is 10 residues. Per germline, CDR1 MNHNS and CDR2 SASEGT. With 3 bases removed from V and 11 bases from J, the gap between germline ends came to 7 bases. The CDR3 DNA reads as TGTGCCAGCAGTGACGTTTTTGCTTTCTTT. As protein: CASSDVFAFF.

The rearrangement uses TRBV11-2 and TRBJ2-7, with D uncertain. Trimming removed 4 bases from V and 7 bases from J, with 11 bases in between. This CDR3 is built from 12 residues. CDR1 SGHAT and CDR2 FQNNGV come from the germline V gene. CDR3 amino acids: CASSSDKEEQYF. The CDR3 nucleotides are TGTGCCAGCAGCTCCGACAAGGAGGAGCAGTACTTC.

This sequence joins TRBV6-5 and TRBJ1-1; D is perhaps TRBD1 (5 bases). The V gene lost 6 bases and the J gene lost 3 bases, with 11 bases spanning the gap. Germline V gene data show CDR1 as MNHEY and CDR2 as SVGAGI. There are 13 residues in the CDR3. CDR3 in amino acids: CASRIGVDTEAFF. The CDR3 DNA follows: TGTGCCAGCAGGATAGGGGTGGACACTGAAGCTTTCTTT.

In regard to this clonotype: Relative to the germline gene, one junction end is altered; a read error may explain this. CDR3 in amino acids: CTSSLVGSSDTQYF. The DNA for the CDR3 is TGTACCAGCAGCCTCGTCGGGTCCTCGGATACGCAGTATTTT. This chain uses TRBV7-9 with TRBJ2-3, with no clear D. This CDR3 spans 14 amino acids. The germline V gene has CDR1 SEHNR and CDR2 FQNEAQ (reference sequence).

This clonotype was seen many times. The chain has TRBV4-1 and TRBJ1-5; 8 bases align to TRBD1. Germline CDR1 and CDR2: MGHRA and YSYEKL. The CDR3 length is 16 residues. Trimming removed 4 bases from V and 1 base from J; junction bases left unmatched: 6. CDR3 amino acids: CASSLRTGMSNQPQHF. Written as DNA, the CDR3 is TGCGCCAGCAGCCTTCGGACAGGGATGAGCAATCAGCCCCAGCATTTT.

Details on this clonotype: With a much larger clone just one base away, this may be a read error. The missing conserved phenylalanine or tryptophan at the end of this CDR3 makes a read error likely. The V and J genes are TRBV9 and TRBJ2-1, with TRBD2 identical over 7 bases. Trimming took 4 bases from V and 5 from J; bases not matched to a gene: 3. This CDR3 is 13 amino acids long. Germline lookup yields CDR1 SGDLS and CDR2 YYNGEE. The CDR3 sequence is CASSQSGNNEQFL. The CDR3 nucleotides read TGTGCCAGCAGCCAAAGCGGGAACAATGAGCAGTTCCTC.

Written as DNA, the CDR3 is TGTGCCAGCTCACTTACACAGGGGGATAATTCACCCCTCCACTTT. Its protein is CASSLTQGDNSPLHF. V gene TRBV18 combines with J gene TRBJ1-6; 8 positions match TRBD1. CDR3 length: 15 residues. The germline V gene has CDR1 KGHSH and CDR2 LQKENI. V was pared by 4 bases and J by 5 bases, with 4 bases of the junction left unmatched.

This clonotype was seen a handful of times. This rearrangement joins TRBV20-1 to TRBJ2-1, with 11 bases aligning to TRBD2. The V gene's germline CDR1 is DFQATT and CDR2 SNEGSKA (reference sequence). V dropped 3 bases and J dropped 1; count of bases not matched to a gene: 5. This CDR3 contains 16 residues. The CDR3 DNA reads as TGCAGTGCTAGGACAACTAGCGGGAGTTCCTACAATGAGCAGTTCTTC. Translated, it gives CSARTTSGSSYNEQFF.

This clonotype appeared a few times. The CDR3 sequence: CSASSVASYEQYF. The CDR3, as DNA: TGCAGTGCTAGCAGTGTTGCCTCCTACGAGCAGTACTTC. The chain carries TRBV20-1 and TRBJ2-7; no reliable D call. Germline V lookup: CDR1 DFQATT, CDR2 SNEGSKA (reference sequence). CDR3 size: 13 residues. Trimming removed 3 bases at V and 0 bases at J, with 9 bases between.

The chain is built from TRBV7-9 and TRBJ2-1; 7 bases are shared with TRBD2. The CDR3 has 16 residues. The trim removed 4 bases at V and 12 bases at J, leaving 18 bases unmatched. Germline values: CDR1 SEHNR, CDR2 FQNEAQ (reference sequence). CDR3 loop: CASSSILSGTQPGQFF. The CDR3, as DNA: TGTGCCAGCAGCTCCATACTAAGCGGGACTCAACCGGGGCAGTTCTTC.

Relative to its sample, this clonotype is medium-sized. An end of the junction does not agree with germline; a read error may underlie this. V is TRBV4-1 and J is TRBJ2-1; TRBD2 matches at 7 bases. The CDR3 runs to 14 residues. CDR1 and CDR2 (germline): MGHRA, YSYEKL. The CDR3 coding sequence is TGCGCCAGCAGTCAAGCGGGGACTAACAATGAGCAGTTCTTC. Translating it yields CASSQAGTNNEQFF.

This clonotype occurred many times. The chain's CDR3 is CASSEGPGDPYNEQFF. CDR3 in DNA: TGTGCCAGCAGTGAAGGGCCAGGGGACCCCTACAATGAGCAGTTCTTC. The chain links TRBV6-1 to TRBJ2-1; D may be TRBD1 (6 bases). Trimming removed 1 base from V and 2 bases from J, with 12 bases in between. This CDR3 is 16 amino acids long. CDR1 is MNHNS and CDR2 is SASEGT in the germline V gene.

This clonotype came up many times. The chain joins TRBV9 to TRBJ2-1, with 10 nucleotides matching TRBD2. The V and J ends lost 2 bases and 8 bases, in that order; junction bases with no gene match: 7. Germline V gives CDR1 SGDLS, CDR2 YYNGEE. The CDR3 covers 15 residues. DNA of the CDR3: TGTGCCAGCAGCGTCGCTAGCGGGAGATGGGATGAGCAGTTCTTC. Amino acids: CASSVASGRWDEQFF.

V is TRBV5-1 and J is TRBJ2-5; D gene uncertain. Trimming took 0 bases from V and 13 from J, leaving 22 bases between them. CDR3 length: 15 amino acids. The germline V gene has CDR1 SGHRS and CDR2 YFSETQ. CDR3 DNA sequence: TGCGCCAGCAGCTTGGCCAACGGCTACCAAGAGACCTGGTACTTC. It codes for CASSLANGYQETWYF. Based on the CDR3 plus reference TRBV5-1 and TRBJ2-5, the full variable domain is KAGVTQTPRYLIKTRGQQVTLSCSPISGHRSVSWYQQTPGQGLQFLFEYFSETQRNKGNFPGRFSGRQFSNSRSEMNVSTLELGDSALYLCASSLANGYQETWYFGPGTRLLVL.

To note about this clonotype: This may stem from a read error, because a much larger clone lies one nucleotide away. The V gene is TRBV20-1, the J gene TRBJ2-2; D remains ambiguous. Looked up from germline, CDR1 is DFQATT and CDR2 is SNEGSKA (reference sequence). This CDR3 is built from 13 residues. V lost 5 bases and J lost 7, with 14 bases in between. The CDR3 reads CSASLNQSGELFF. CDR3 DNA sequence: TGCAGTGCTTCTCTTAATCAAAGCGGGGAGCTGTTTTTT.

The sample holds many counts of this clonotype. The gene calls are TRBV15 and TRBJ2-3; 8 nucleotides agree with TRBD1. V was clipped by 2 bases and J by 0 bases; unmatched bases: 4. Germline assignment: CDR1 LNHNV and CDR2 YYDKDF (reference sequence). The CDR3 sequence is 16 residues long. This CDR3 reads CATSRPDRESTDTQYF. The CDR3 DNA reads TGTGCCACCAGCAGACCGGACAGGGAGAGCACAGATACGCAGTATTTT.